A single sample gave rise to the 3 T cell receptor beta chains below, sequenced in a study of T cells in Graves' hyperthyroidism and ophthalmopathy. Using RNA transcripts as the source, TCR beta CDR3 regions were amplified. The TCR CDR3 first-round RT-PCR relied on the HTBI primer set. One entry per CDR3 protein, called by TCRdb with MiXCR from the multiplex PCR reads. This table holds a few hundred thousand distinct CDR3 sequences, 15% found once. The sequencing input was blood. These receptors came from a woman in her twenties or thirties with Graves' hyperthyroidism.

The rearrangement uses TRBV18 and TRBJ2-3; D remains unclear. Germline V gives CDR1 KGHSH, CDR2 LQKENI. Trimming cost V 10 bases and J 1 base, with 15 bases left between them. The CDR3 runs to 14 residues. The CDR3 coding sequence is TGTGCCAACTCGACGGGTTCGGGCACAGATACGCAGTATTTT. It translates to CANSTGSGTDTQYF.

Comment on this clonotype: The junction departs from germline at one end; a sequencing error may be responsible. The V and J genes are TRBV7-9 and TRBJ2-4, with D maybe TRBD1 (6 bases). This CDR3 has 15 amino acids. From germline, CDR1 is SEHNR and CDR2 FQNEAQ (reference sequence). The CDR3 loop reads CASSSGDIAKSIQYF. The DNA of the CDR3 is TGTGCCAGCAGCTCCGGGGACATAGCCAAAAGCATTCAGTACTTC. The whole variable domain, remainder taken from reference TRBV7-9 and TRBJ2-4, is DTGVSQNPRHKITKRGQNVTFRCDPISEHNRLYWYRQTLGQGPEFLTYFQNEAQLEKSRLLSDRFSAERPKGSFSTLEIQRTEQGDSAMYLCASSSGDIAKSIQYFGAGTRLSVL.

The gene calls are TRBV5-1 and TRBJ2-2; D is perhaps TRBD1 or TRBD2 (5 bases each). Trimming removed 4 bases from V and 0 bases from J, with 10 bases in between. Per germline, CDR1 SGHRS and CDR2 YFSETQ. This CDR3 contains 15 residues. CDR3 sequence (DNA): TGCGCCAGCAGCACCGGGGCCGCGAACACCGGGGAGCTGTTTTTT. Amino acid sequence: CASSTGAANTGELFF.